The text below deals with one TCR beta chain. Its antigen specificity is not known. Nothing much larger sits one base from this clone, and base qualities are not available. The CDR3 goes from the cysteine to the phenylalanine over 12 residues. Only CDR3 DNA remains: 36 bases, in frame from the first base. Cut back by 0 bases and 10 bases, the V and J ends lie 7 bases apart. As encoded in the germline V gene, CDR1 is MGHRA while CDR2 is YSYEKL. The donors were people with melanoma. This entry is derived from a study of CD4+ T cells in melanoma (dated by TCRdb to 2022 to 2024). Looking at the study overall: Neoantigen-specific CD4+ T cells in human melanoma were what the study investigated. What the authors observed across the whole study: The report described a correlation between neoantigen-specific CD4+ T cells and the function of CD8+ T cells, macrophages and B cells. Diverse differentiation states were reported to be shown by neoantigen-specific CD4+ T cells in melanoma.

The library was obtained by the immunoSEQ multiplex PCR assay. TCRdb re-hosts the immuneACCESS table, in-frame sequences only. Its copies lack some clones; in the studies checked, an unresolved V gene accounts for under half of them, and the cause for the rest is not known. Within this sample are some 50,000 clones, with approximately 89% of them counted one time only. 12% of the sample lies in the top ten. The sample was peripheral blood. The chain is encoded by TRBV4-1 joined to TRBJ2-1; the D segment could be TRBD2, given 5 matching bases. This receptor was taken from a human donor with melanoma. The nucleotide sequence reads TGCGCCAGCAGCCAAGACGGGGTGGAGCAGTTCTTC. Translation gives CASSQDGVEQFF.